This T cell receptor (beta chain) emerged from a study of blood T cell repertoires in COVID-19. About the study: The samples span acute and convalescent COVID-19 from the United States, Italy and Spain. The analysed material was cDNA or gDNA that came from T cells, B-cell-depleted T cells, or PBMCs.

The sample holds a few counts of this clone. Enrolled during active infection, Seattle patients were then followed longitudinally. Original data processing: The authors estimated nucleated cell counts from reference gene primer amplification. The repertoire was sequenced with immunoSEQ multiplex PCR; TCRdb's copy has only in-frame clones and lacks some. Clone size and V and J calls were adopted from that table, with D and trimming inferred from the DNA. The sample has 200,000 to 250,000 clones; more than 80% are singletons. Germline V gives CDR1 MDHEN, CDR2 SYDVKM. V shed 2 bases and J 7 bases; nucleotides not matched to a gene: 0. This CDR3 contains 14 residues.

The TCR comes from a woman of 80 years or more with COVID-19, enrolled during active disease. Sequences were obtained from peripheral blood. V gene TRBV28 combines with J gene TRBJ1-6, with TRBD1 identical over 9 bases. CDR3 nucleotides: TGTGCCAGCAGTTTAGGACAGGGGAATTCACCCCTCCACTTT. Protein sequence: CASSLGQGNSPLHF.